This TCR beta chain emerged from a study of liver allograft versus peripheral blood T cells. Study-level information: Intrahepatic T cell receptor repertoires from transplanted livers were compared against repertoires in recipients' peripheral blood. General study results and limits: Repertoires found inside liver allografts reportedly differed from T cell receptor repertoires in peripheral blood.

TCRdb passed the reads through MiXCR, listing each CDR3 protein once. This table has over 10,000 distinct CDR3 sequences, around a sixth appearing once. The CDR3 is made up of 14 amino acids. Germline V gives CDR1 SQVTM, CDR2 ANQGSEA. With 1 base removed from V and 2 bases from J, the gap between germline ends came to 10 bases. This clonotype rates as medium-sized. No antigen is known for it. The sequence came from a human patient who had a liver transplant. Some T cells may arise from the graft donor. This chain uses TRBV29-1 with TRBJ2-3; D is unclear. CDR3 DNA sequence: TGCAGCGTTGAAGGACGGCCGGACACAGATACGCAGTATTTT. Protein product: CSVEGRPDTDTQYF.